This TCR beta chain was documented in a study of graft-versus-host responses after intestinal transplantation. CDR3 length equals 15 residues. Germline lookup yields CDR1 MNHGY and CDR2 SVAAGI. V lost 3 bases, J lost 7 bases, and 18 bases lay in between. Generated by immunoSEQ multiplex PCR, the TCRdb table keeps only in-frame clones and is missing some. This table holds tens of thousands of clones, 91% found once. The genes are TRBV6-9 and TRBJ1-2; D is possibly TRBD1 (6 bases). The TCR was taken from a human patient who received an intestinal transplant, so some T cells may come from the graft donor. This material consisted of PBMCs, taken around 320 days after intestinal transplant. CDR3 nucleotides: TGTGCCAGCAGTTACTCCAGGACAGCCGCGGGTGGCTACACCTTC. Translating it yields CASSYSRTAAGGYTF.